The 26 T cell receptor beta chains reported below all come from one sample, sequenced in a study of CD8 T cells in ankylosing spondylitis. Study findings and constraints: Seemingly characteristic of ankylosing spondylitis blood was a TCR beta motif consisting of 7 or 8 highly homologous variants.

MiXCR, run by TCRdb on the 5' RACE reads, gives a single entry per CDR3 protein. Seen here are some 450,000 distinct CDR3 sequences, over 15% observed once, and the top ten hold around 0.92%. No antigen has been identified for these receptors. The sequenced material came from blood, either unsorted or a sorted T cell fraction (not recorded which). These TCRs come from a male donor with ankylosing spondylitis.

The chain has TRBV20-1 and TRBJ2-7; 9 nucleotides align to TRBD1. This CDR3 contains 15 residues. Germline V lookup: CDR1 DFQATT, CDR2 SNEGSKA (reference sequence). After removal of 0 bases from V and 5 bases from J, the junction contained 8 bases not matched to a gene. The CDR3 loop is CSARDLRQGVDEQYF. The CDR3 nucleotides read TGCAGTGCTAGAGATTTGCGACAGGGGGTAGACGAGCAGTACTTC.

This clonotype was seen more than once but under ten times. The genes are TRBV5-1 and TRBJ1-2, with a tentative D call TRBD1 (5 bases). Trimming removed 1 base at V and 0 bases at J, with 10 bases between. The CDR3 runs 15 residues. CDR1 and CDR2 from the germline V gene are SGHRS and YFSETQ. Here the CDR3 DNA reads TGCGCCAGCAGCTTGCAGGGTTTGGCTAACTATGGCTACACCTTC. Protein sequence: CASSLQGLANYGYTF.

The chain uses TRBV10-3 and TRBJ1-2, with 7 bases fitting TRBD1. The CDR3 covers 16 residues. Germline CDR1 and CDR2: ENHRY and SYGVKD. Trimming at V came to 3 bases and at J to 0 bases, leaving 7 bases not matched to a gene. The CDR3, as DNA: TGTGCCATCAGTGATAGGGGGACAGACTCTAACTATGGCTACACCTTC. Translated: CAISDRGTDSNYGYTF.

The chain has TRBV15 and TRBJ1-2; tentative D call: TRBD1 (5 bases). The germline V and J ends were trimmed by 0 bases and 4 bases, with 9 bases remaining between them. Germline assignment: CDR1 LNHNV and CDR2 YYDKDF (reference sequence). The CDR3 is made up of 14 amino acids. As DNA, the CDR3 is TGTGCCACCAGCAGAGATGGTGACAGCTATGGCTACACCTTC. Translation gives CATSRDGDSYGYTF.

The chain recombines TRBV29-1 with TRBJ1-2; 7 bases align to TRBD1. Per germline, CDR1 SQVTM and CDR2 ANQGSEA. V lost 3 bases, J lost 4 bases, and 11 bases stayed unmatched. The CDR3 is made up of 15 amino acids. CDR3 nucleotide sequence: TGCAGCGTTGAGGGGAGGGGGCTGCGGAGCTATGGCTACACCTTC. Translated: CSVEGRGLRSYGYTF.

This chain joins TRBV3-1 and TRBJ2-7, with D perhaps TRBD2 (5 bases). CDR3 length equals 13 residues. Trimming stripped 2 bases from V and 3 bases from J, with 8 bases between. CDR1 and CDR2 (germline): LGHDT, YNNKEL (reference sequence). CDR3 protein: CASSQNRDYEQYF. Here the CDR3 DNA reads TGTGCCAGCAGCCAAAACCGGGACTACGAGCAGTACTTC.

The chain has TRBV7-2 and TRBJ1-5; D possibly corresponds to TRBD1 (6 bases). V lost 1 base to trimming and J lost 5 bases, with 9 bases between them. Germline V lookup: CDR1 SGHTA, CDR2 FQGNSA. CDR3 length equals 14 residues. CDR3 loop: CASSLEGGYQPQHF. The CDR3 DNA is TGTGCCAGCAGCTTAGAGGGGGGTTATCAGCCCCAGCATTTT.

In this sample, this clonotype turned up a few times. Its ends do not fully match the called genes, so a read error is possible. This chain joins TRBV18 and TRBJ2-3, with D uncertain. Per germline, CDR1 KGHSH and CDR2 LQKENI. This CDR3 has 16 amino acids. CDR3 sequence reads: CASSPEVGRSTYTQYF. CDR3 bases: TGTGCCAGCTCACCCGAAGTAGGGCGCTCCACATATACGCAGTATTTT.

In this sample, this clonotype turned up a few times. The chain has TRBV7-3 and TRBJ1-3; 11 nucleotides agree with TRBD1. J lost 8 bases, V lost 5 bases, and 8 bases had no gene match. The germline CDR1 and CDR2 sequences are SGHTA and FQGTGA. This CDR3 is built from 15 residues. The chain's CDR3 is CASSLSGTGGDTIYF. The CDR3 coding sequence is TGTGCCAGCAGCCTATCCGGGACAGGGGGGGACACCATATATTTT.

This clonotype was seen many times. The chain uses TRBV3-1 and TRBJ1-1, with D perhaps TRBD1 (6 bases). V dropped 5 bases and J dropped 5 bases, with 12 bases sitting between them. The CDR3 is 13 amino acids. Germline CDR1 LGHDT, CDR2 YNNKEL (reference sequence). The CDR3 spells CASSTGARTEAFF. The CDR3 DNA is TGTGCCAGCAGCACGGGGGCGCGTACTGAAGCTTTCTTT.

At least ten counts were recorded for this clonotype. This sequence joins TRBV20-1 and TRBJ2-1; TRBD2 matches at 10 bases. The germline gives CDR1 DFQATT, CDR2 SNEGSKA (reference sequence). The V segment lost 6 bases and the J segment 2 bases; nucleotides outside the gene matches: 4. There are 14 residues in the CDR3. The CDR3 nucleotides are TGCAGTGCAAAAAGCGGGAGGGCCTACAATGAGCAGTTCTTC. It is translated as CSAKSGRAYNEQFF.

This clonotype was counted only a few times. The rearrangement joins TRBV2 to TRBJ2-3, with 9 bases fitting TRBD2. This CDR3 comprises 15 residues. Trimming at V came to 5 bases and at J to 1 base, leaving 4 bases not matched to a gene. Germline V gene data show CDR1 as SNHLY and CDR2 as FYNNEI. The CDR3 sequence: CASSSLAGRTDTQYF. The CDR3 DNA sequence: TGTGCCAGCAGTTCCCTAGCGGGACGCACAGATACGCAGTATTTT.

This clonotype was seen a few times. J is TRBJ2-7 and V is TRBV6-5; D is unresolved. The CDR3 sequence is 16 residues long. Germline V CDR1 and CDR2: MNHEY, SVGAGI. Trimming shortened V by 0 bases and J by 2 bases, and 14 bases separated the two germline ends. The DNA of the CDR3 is TGTGCCAGCAGTTACTCGAGTCGAGTAGGAACCTACGAGCAGTACTTC. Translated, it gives CASSYSSRVGTYEQYF.

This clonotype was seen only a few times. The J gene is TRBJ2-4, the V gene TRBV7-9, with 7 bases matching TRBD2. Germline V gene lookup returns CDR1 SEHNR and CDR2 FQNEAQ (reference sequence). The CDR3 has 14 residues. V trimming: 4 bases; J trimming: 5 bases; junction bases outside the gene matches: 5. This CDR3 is CASSSRGVENIQYF. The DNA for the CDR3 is TGTGCCAGCAGCTCCCGGGGGGTGGAAAACATTCAGTACTTC.

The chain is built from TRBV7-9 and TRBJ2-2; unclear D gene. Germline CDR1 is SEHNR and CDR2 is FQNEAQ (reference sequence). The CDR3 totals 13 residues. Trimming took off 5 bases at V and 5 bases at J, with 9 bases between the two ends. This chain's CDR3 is CASSRMGTGELFF. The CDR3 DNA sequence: TGTGCCAGCAGCCGAATGGGTACCGGGGAGCTGTTTTTT.

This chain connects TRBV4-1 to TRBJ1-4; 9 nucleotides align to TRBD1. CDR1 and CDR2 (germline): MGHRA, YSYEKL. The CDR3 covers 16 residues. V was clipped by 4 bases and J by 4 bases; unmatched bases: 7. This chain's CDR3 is CASSPGTGSYNEKLFF. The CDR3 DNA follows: TGCGCCAGCAGCCCCGGGACAGGGTCGTATAATGAAAAACTGTTTTTT.

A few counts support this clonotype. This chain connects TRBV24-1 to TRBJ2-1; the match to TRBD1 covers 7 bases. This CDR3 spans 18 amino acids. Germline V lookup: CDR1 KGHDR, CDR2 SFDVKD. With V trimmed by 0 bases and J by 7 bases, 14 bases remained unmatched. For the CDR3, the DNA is TGTGCCACCAGTGATTTGCCGACAGGGTTCCCTGGTGGAAATGAGCAGTTCTTC. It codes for CATSDLPTGFPGGNEQFF.

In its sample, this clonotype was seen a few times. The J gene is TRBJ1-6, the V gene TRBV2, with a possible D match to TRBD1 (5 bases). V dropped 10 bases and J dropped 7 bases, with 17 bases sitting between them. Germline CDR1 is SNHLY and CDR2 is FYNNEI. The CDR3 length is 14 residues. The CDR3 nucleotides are TGTGCCACCGTAGACAGACCGGGGAATTCACCCCTCCACTTT. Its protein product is CATVDRPGNSPLHF. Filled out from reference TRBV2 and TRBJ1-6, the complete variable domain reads EPEVTQTPSHQVTQMGQEVILRCVPISNHLYFYWYRQILGQKVEFLVSFYNNEISEKSEIFDDQFSVERPDGSNFTLKIRSTKLEDSAMYFCATVDRPGNSPLHFGNGTRLTVT.

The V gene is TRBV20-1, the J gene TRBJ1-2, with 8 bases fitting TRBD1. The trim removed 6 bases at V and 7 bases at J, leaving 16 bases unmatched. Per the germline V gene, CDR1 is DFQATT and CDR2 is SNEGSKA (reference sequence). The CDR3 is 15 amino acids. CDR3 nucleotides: TGCAGTGCAAGGGGAGATGCAGGGGGCGTATCTGGCTACACCTTC. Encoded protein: CSARGDAGGVSGYTF.

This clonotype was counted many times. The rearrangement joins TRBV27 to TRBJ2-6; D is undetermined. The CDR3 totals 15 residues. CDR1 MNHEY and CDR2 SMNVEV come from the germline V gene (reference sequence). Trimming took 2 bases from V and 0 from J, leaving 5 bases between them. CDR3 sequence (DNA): TGTGCCAGCAGTTTACGCTACTCTGGGGCCAACGTCCTGACTTTC. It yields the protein CASSLRYSGANVLTF. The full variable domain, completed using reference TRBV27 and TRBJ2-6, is EAQVTQNPRYLITVTGKKLTVTCSQNMNHEYMSWYRQDPGLGLRQIYYSMNVEVTDKGDVPEGYKVSRKEKRNFPLILESPSPNQTSLYFCASSLRYSGANVLTFGAGSRLTVL.

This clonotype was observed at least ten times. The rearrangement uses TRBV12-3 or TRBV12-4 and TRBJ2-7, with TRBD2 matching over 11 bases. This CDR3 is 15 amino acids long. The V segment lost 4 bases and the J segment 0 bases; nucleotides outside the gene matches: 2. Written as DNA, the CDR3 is TGTGCCAGCAGTTCGACTAGCGGGATCTCCTACGAGCAGTACTTC. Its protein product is CASSSTSGISYEQYF.

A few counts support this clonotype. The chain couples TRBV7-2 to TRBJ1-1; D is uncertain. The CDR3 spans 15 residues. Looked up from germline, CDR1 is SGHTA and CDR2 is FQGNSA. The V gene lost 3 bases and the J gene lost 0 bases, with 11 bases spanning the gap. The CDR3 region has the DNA TGTGCCAGCAGCTTTGACGGCGCGATGAACACTGAAGCTTTCTTT. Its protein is CASSFDGAMNTEAFF.

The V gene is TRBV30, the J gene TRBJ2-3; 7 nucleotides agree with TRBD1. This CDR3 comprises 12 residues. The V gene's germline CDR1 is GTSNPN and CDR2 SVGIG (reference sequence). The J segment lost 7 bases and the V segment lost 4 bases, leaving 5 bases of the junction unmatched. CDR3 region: CAWTTGVNTQYF. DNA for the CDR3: TGTGCCTGGACAACAGGGGTTAATACGCAGTATTTT.

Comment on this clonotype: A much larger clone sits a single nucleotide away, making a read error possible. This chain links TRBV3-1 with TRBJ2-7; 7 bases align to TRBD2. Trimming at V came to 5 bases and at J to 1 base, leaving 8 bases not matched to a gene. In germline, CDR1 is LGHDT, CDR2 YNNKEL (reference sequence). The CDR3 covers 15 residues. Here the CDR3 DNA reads TGTGCCAGCAGCAGGTCTAGCGGTCTATCCTACGAGCAGTACTTC. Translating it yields CASSRSSGLSYEQYF.

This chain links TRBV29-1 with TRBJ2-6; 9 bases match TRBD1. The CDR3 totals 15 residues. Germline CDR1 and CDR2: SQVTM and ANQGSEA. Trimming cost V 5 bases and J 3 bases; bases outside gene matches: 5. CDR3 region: CSVYRGLGGANVLTF. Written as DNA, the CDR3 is TGCAGCGTTTACAGGGGGCTGGGTGGGGCCAACGTCCTGACTTTC.

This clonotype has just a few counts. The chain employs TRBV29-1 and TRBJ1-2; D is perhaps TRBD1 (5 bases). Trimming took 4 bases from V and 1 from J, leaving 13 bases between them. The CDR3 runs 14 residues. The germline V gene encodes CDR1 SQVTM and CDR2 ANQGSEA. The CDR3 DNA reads TGCAGCGTTGTCTCGATTGACAGTAACTATGGCTACACCTTC. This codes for CSVVSIDSNYGYTF.